This T cell receptor (beta chain) was captured in a study of blood T cell repertoires in COVID-19. This clone was observed a few times. Here immunoSEQ multiplex PCR was the method, and the copy in TCRdb shows in-frame clones only, minus some. The repertoire holds 200,000 to 250,000 clones, about 87% seen once, with 2.6% in the top ten. The length of the CDR3 is 13 residues. V lost 2 bases to trimming and J lost 7 bases, with 6 bases between them. The germline V gene has CDR1 SEHNR and CDR2 FQNEAQ (reference sequence). The V call is TRBV7-9, the J call TRBJ1-6; no firm D call. This clonotype originated in a woman aged 25 to 39 who had recovered from COVID-19. Sample: PBMCs or T cells enriched from blood (not recorded which). Written as DNA, the CDR3 is TGTGCCAGCAGCTTATTTGAGAATTCACCCCTCCACTTT. Protein product: CASSLFENSPLHF.